This T cell receptor beta chain derives from a study of shared clonotypes between healthy human individuals. CDR3 size: 14 residues. Germline loops: CDR1 SGDLS, CDR2 YYNGEE. Trimming removed 4 bases at V and 2 bases at J, with 11 bases between. Sequencing was performed with immunoSEQ multiplex PCR; in TCRdb, only in-frame clones are kept and a portion is missing. The sample lists about 1.1 million clones, approximately 80% occurring once. This TCR was sampled from a man younger than 30 in good health. Some clones in this sample may be carry-over from other donors' samples. Sequencing input: memory CD4+ T cells from PBMCs. The subset denotes: CD45RA-negative fraction. The V and J genes are TRBV9 and TRBJ2-3; D is undetermined. CDR3 nucleotide sequence: TGTGCCAGCAGCTTGAACCCCATCACAGATACGCAGTATTTT. Its translation is CASSLNPITDTQYF.